This T cell receptor beta chain is drawn from a study of T cells in Graves' hyperthyroidism and ophthalmopathy. Looking at the study overall: Blood was drawn when the patient was first diagnosed and still untreated. General study results and limits: Among clonotypes expanded in thyroid above 0.001, most were also found in blood.

Comment on this clonotype: What it recognizes is unknown.

The investigators amplified TCR beta CDR3 regions from RNA transcripts. The HTBI primer set drove a first-round RT-PCR of the TCR CDR3. Each CDR3 protein gets one entry after TCRdb re-called the multiplex PCR reads with MiXCR. This sample yields some 510,000 distinct CDR3 sequences, of which less than 25% are seen a single time; about a quarter belongs to the top ten. Patients between 18 and 65 years old had hyperthyroidism, newly diagnosed and lasting under 2 months. The study based diagnoses on clinical symptoms, serum thyroxine and TRAb, thyroid ultrasound and orbital computed tomography. V was shortened by 0 bases and J by 8 bases, with 13 bases between the two germline ends. Per the germline V gene, CDR1 is GTSNPN and CDR2 is SVGIG (reference sequence). This CDR3 has 13 residues.

This rearrangement joins TRBV30 to TRBJ1-1; D is undetermined. The clonotype originates from a man younger than 35 with Graves' hyperthyroidism. Sequencing input: blood. DNA for the CDR3: TGTGCCTGGAGTGTTCGAGCTGCGGGGGAAGCTTTCTTT. This encodes CAWSVRAAGEAFF.